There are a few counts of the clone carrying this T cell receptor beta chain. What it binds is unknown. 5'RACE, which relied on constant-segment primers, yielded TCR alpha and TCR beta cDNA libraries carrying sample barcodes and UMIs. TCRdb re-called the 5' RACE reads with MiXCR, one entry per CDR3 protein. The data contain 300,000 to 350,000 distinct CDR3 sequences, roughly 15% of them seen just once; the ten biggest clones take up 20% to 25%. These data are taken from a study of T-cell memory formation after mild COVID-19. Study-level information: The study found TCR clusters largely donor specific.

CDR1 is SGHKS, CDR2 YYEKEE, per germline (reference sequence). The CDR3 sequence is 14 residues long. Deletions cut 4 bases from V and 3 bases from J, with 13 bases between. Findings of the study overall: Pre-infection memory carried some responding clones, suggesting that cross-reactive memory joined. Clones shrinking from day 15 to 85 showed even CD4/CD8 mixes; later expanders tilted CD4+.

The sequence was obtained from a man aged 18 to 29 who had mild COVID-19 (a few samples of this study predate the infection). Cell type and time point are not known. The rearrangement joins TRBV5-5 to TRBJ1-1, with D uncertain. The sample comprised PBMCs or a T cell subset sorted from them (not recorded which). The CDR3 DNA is TGTGCCAGCAGCAAACTTTCTAGGGACACTGAAGCTTTCTTT. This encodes CASSKLSRDTEAFF.